This TCR beta chain was recovered during a study of PD-L1 blockade in urothelial cancer. In the study overall: Intravenous atezolizumab, 1,200 mg every 3 weeks, was begun by patients in the mid-2010s. Most patients, about 85% of the roughly 30, were males with bladder-origin cancer.

Diagnoses among patients were locally advanced or metastatic urothelial carcinoma. Sequencing used immunoSEQ multiplex PCR; TCRdb keeps in-frame clones, though not all of them. This sample has tens of thousands of clones, with approximately 90% found just once. Remarks on this clone: Its antigen is as yet unknown.

Findings and caveats of the study: Patients with durable benefit had greater blood expansion of tumor-associated TCR clones 3 weeks into treatment.

The V gene's germline CDR1 is MDHEN and CDR2 SYDVKM. The CDR3 spans 19 residues. V shed 5 bases, J shed 4 bases, and the junction held 16 bases outside the gene matches. The sequencing here drew on PBMCs, taken around atezolizumab (anti-PD-L1) treatment. The chain recombines TRBV28 with TRBJ2-3; 12 nucleotides agree with TRBD2. The TCR originated in a man in his 70s with urothelial cancer. CDR3 sequence (DNA): TGTGCCAGCAGTACCTCTAGCGGGAGGGCCCAGTTTTTGGCAGATACGCAGTATTTT. Protein product: CASSTSSGRAQFLADTQYF.